This TCR beta chain appears in the sequencing data of a study of blood T cell repertoires in COVID-19. Authors' analysis steps: Researchers report that nucleated cell counts were estimated from reference gene primer amplification. This table comes from immunoSEQ multiplex PCR, and its TCRdb copy is limited to in-frame clones, with some not included. V and J calls and clone size follow that table, whereas D and trimming were derived from the DNA. This table has fewer than 250,000 clones, 85% to 90% appearing once. The junction had 4 bases not matched to a gene; V was cut back by 6 bases and J by 3 bases. CDR1 KGHSH and CDR2 LQKENI come from the germline V gene. The CDR3 contains 15 residues.

The chain recombines TRBV18 with TRBJ2-3, with 12 positions matching TRBD2. Input material: peripheral blood. The receptor was isolated from a woman between 65 and 79 years old with acute or convalescent COVID-19. The CDR3 DNA follows: TGTGCCAGCTCTGCGACTAGCGGGGGAACAGATACGCAGTATTTT. Amino acids: CASSATSGGTDTQYF.